The present entry profiles one TCR beta chain with its context. Its specificity is not known. The CDR3 extends over 15 amino acids. Deletions cut 0 bases from V and 3 bases from J, with 11 bases between. Germline V gene lookup returns CDR1 SGHNT and CDR2 YYREEE (reference sequence). This record belongs to a study of PD-1 blockade in classical Hodgkin lymphoma. Looking at the study overall: Nivolumab dosing for patients was 3 mg/kg, administered intravenously every 2 weeks.

Some clones are missing from TCRdb's copy, which holds only in-frame ones; the method was immunoSEQ multiplex PCR. The sample lists roughly 40,000 clones; 87% were seen once. Autologous stem cell transplantation was followed by relapse in every patient, and brentuximab vedotin exposure varied. Study observations and caveats: CD4+ TCR diversity climbed significantly by C4D1, unlike CD8+ TCR diversity. Complete responders' baseline diversity resembled that of newly diagnosed patients. A reduction in baseline TCR diversity was reportedly seen in newly diagnosed patients relative to healthy donors.

This chain uses TRBV5-4 with TRBJ2-3, with D perhaps TRBD2 (7 bases). The TCR sequence derives from a human donor with classical Hodgkin lymphoma. The sequenced sample was peripheral blood mononuclear cells (PBMCs), obtained at baseline. CDR3 DNA sequence: TGTGCCAGCAGCTTGGGGGGGGGCCCAACAGATACGCAGTATTTT. Residues: CASSLGGGPTDTQYF.